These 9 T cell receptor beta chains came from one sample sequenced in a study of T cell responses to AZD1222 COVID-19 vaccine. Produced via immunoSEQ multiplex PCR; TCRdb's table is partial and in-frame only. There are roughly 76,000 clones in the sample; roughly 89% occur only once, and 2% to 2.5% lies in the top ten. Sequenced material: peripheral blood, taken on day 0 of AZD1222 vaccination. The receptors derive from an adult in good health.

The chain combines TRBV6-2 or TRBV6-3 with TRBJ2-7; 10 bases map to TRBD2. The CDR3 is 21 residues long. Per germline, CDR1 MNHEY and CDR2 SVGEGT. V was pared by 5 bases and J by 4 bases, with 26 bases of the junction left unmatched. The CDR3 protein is CASSRVPSSGTSAEEIYEQYF. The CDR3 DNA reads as TGTGCCAGCAGTCGCGTTCCTAGTAGCGGGACTAGCGCCGAGGAAATTTACGAGCAGTACTTC.

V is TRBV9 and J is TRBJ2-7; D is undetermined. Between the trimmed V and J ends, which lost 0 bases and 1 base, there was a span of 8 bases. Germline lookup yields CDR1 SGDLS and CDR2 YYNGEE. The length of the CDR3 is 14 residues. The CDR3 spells CASSVVAESYEQYF. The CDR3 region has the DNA TGTGCCAGCAGCGTAGTGGCGGAGTCCTACGAGCAGTACTTC.

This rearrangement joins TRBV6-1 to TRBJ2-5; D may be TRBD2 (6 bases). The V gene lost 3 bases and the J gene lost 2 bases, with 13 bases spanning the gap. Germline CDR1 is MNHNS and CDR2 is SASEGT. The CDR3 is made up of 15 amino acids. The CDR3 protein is CASSEASAGQETQYF. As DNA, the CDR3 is TGTGCCAGCAGTGAGGCTAGCGCGGGTCAAGAGACCCAGTACTTC.

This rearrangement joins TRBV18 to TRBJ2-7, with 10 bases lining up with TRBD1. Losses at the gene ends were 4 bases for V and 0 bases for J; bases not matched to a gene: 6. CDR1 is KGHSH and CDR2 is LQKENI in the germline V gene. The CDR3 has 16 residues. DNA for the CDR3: TGTGCCAGCTCACTTCGGAGGACAGGGGGCTCCTACGAGCAGTACTTC. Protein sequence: CASSLRRTGGSYEQYF.

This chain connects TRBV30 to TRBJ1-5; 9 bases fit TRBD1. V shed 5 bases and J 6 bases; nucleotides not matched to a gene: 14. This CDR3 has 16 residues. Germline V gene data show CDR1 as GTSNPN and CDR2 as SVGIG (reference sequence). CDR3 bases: TGTGCCTGGGGAGCGGCGGGACAGGGAAGGGCTCAGCCCCAGCATTTT. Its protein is CAWGAAGQGRAQPQHF.

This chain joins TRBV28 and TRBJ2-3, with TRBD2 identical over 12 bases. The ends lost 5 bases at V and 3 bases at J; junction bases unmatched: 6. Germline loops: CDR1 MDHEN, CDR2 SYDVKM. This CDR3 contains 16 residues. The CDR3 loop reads CASSLPSGRATDTQYF. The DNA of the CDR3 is TGTGCCAGCAGTCTTCCTAGCGGGAGGGCAACAGATACGCAGTATTTT.

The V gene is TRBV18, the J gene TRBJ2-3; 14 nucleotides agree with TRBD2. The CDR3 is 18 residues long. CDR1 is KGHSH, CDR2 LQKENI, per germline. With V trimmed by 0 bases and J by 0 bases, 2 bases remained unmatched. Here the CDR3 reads CASSPPGTSGSSTDTQYF. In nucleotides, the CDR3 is TGTGCCAGCTCACCACCTGGGACTAGCGGGAGTAGCACAGATACGCAGTATTTT. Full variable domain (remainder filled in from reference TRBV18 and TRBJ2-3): NAGVMQNPRHLVRRRGQEARLRCSPMKGHSHVYWYRQLPEEGLKFMVYLQKENIIDESGMPKERFSAEFPKEGPSILRIQQVVRGDSAAYFCASSPPGTSGSSTDTQYFGPGTRLTVL.

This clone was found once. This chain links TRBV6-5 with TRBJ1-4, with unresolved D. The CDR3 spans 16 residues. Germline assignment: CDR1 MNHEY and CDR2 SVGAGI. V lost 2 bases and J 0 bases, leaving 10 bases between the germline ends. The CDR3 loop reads CASSYRRLATNEKLFF. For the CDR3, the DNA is TGTGCCAGCAGTTACAGGCGGCTTGCAACTAATGAAAAACTGTTTTTT.

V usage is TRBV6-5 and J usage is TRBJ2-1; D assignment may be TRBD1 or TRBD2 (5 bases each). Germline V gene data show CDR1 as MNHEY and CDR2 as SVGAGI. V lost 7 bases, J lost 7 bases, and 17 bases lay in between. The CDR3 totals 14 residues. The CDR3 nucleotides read TGTGCCAGCAAACCGGGACGGGCGCATAATGAGCAGTTCTTC. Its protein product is CASKPGRAHNEQFF.